What follows are 29 T cell receptor beta chains derived from one specimen sequenced in a study of beta chain features in type 1 diabetes. Isolated RNA was reverse transcribed in full, so expressed TCRB transcripts were sequenced. Clones were sequenced by immunoSEQ multiplex PCR, and TCRdb holds only the in-frame ones, with some missing. The sample consists of 300,000 or so clones, 13% of them appearing once. Study outcomes and limitations: Moderately but significantly shorter TCRB CDR3s were found in Type 1 diabetes patients in all four CD4+ subsets.

Antigens of these TCRs are unknown. Sequences were obtained from naive CD4+ T cells from blood. The source of these receptors is a woman between 18 and 29 years old with type 1 diabetes.

This clone was found a few times. The genes are TRBV30 and TRBJ1-2; tentatively, D is TRBD1 (6 bases). This CDR3 contains 13 residues. The V and J ends lost 1 base and 1 base respectively, with 7 bases between them. Germline V gene sequence: CDR1 GTSNPN, CDR2 SVGIG (reference sequence). The DNA of the CDR3 is TGTGCCTGGAGTGGACAGGTTAACTATGGCTACACCTTC. This gives the protein CAWSGQVNYGYTF.

The J gene is TRBJ2-7, the V gene TRBV7-9; 8 bases are a match to TRBD2. J was trimmed by 3 bases and V by 4 bases; bases with no gene match: 11. The V gene's germline CDR1 is SEHNR and CDR2 FQNEAQ (reference sequence). CDR3 size: 16 residues. CDR3 protein: CASSSLPSGSNYEQYV. CDR3 coding DNA: TGTGCCAGCAGCTCCCTCCCAAGCGGGAGTAACTACGAGCAGTACGTC.

This clone was detected a few times. V and J are TRBV30 and TRBJ2-1; the match to TRBD2 covers 8 bases. The junction had 13 bases not matched to a gene; V was cut back by 4 bases and J by 8 bases. Per the germline V gene, CDR1 is GTSNPN and CDR2 is SVGIG (reference sequence). The CDR3 has 15 amino acids. The CDR3 region is CAWKRPGGPWDEQFF. CDR3 nucleotide sequence: TGTGCCTGGAAGCGCCCGGGAGGGCCTTGGGATGAGCAGTTCTTC.

This rearrangement joins TRBV27 to TRBJ1-4; a possible D gene is TRBD1 (6 bases). The germline V and J ends were trimmed by 2 bases and 4 bases, with 11 bases remaining between them. Germline loops: CDR1 MNHEY, CDR2 SMNVEV (reference sequence). This CDR3 region has 15 residues. In nucleotides, the CDR3 is TGTGCCAGCAGTTTAATGGGACACCGTAATGAAAAACTGTTTTTT. Residues: CASSLMGHRNEKLFF. Drawing the rest from reference TRBV27 and TRBJ1-4, the complete variable domain is EAQVTQNPRYLITVTGKKLTVTCSQNMNHEYMSWYRQDPGLGLRQIYYSMNVEVTDKGDVPEGYKVSRKEKRNFPLILESPSPNQTSLYFCASSLMGHRNEKLFFGSGTQLSVL.

This clone was seen only a few times. The chain is built from TRBV5-1 and TRBJ2-1; 8 bases align to TRBD2. Germline V gene lookup returns CDR1 SGHRS and CDR2 YFSETQ. The CDR3 runs to 16 residues. J lost 6 bases, V lost 6 bases, and 14 bases had no gene match. CDR3 in DNA: TGCGCCAGCACCACGGGTTCGGGACTAGGGGTCAATGAGCAGTTCTTC. It is translated as CASTTGSGLGVNEQFF.

The chain recombines TRBV5-6 with TRBJ2-2; TRBD1 might be the D (5 bases). Germline V gene lookup returns CDR1 SGHDT and CDR2 YYEEEE. Trimming removed 5 bases at V and 2 bases at J, with 7 bases between. The CDR3 covers 13 residues. The CDR3 coding sequence is TGTGCCAGCAGGGACACAAACACCGGGGAGCTGTTTTTT. As protein: CASRDTNTGELFF.

This clone showed up just a few times. This chain's CDR3 is CASISGTSIDEQFF. CDR3 in DNA: TGTGCCAGTATTTCCGGGACTAGCATCGATGAGCAGTTCTTC. This chain connects TRBV6-1 to TRBJ2-1; 9 nucleotides line up with TRBD2. This CDR3 has 14 residues. J lost 8 bases, V lost 9 bases, and 11 bases had no gene match. Germline CDR1 reads MNHNS; CDR2 reads SASEGT.

This clone was picked up a small number of times. This rearrangement joins TRBV7-2 to TRBJ2-3, with 8 nucleotides matching TRBD2. Trimming cost V 8 bases and J 1 base; bases outside gene matches: 5. Per germline, CDR1 SGHTA and CDR2 FQGNSA. This CDR3 is 14 amino acids long. CDR3 sequence (DNA): TGTGCCAGCTCGGAGCGGGAGCGCACAGATACGCAGTATTTT. Translating it yields CASSERERTDTQYF.

This clone was counted a few times. The chain carries TRBV29-1 and TRBJ1-1; 7 bases align to TRBD1. The junction had 2 bases not matched to a gene; V was cut back by 6 bases and J by 1 base. Germline V gene sequence: CDR1 SQVTM, CDR2 ANQGSEA. The CDR3 length is 12 residues. This CDR3 reads CSVDRENTEAFF. Here the CDR3 DNA reads TGCAGCGTCGACAGGGAGAACACTGAAGCTTTCTTT.

The chain employs TRBV25-1 and TRBJ2-1, with 13 bases lining up with TRBD2. The V gene's germline CDR1 is MGHDK and CDR2 SYGVNS. The CDR3 length is 17 residues. Trimming took 2 bases from V and 8 from J; bases not matched to a gene: 9. The CDR3 DNA sequence: TGTGCCAGCAGTGAAACGCGTCGGACTAGCGGGAGCGATGAGCAGTTCTTC. Its translation is CASSETRRTSGSDEQFF.

The chain couples TRBV19 to TRBJ2-3, with a tentative D call TRBD2 (7 bases). This CDR3 has 15 amino acids. Germline V CDR1 and CDR2: LNHDA, SQIVND (reference sequence). V was cut by 5 bases and J by 4 bases, with 16 bases left in between. Written as DNA, the CDR3 is TGTGCCAGTAGTCGTCTAGGCGGGGGCGCAGATACGCAGTATTTT. This translates into CASSRLGGGADTQYF. The variable domain in full, completed from reference TRBV19 and TRBJ2-3, reads DGGITQSPKYLFRKEGQNVTLSCEQNLNHDAMYWYRQDPGQGLRLIYYSQIVNDFQKGDIAEGYSVSREKKESFPLTVTSAQKNPTAFYLCASSRLGGGADTQYFGPGTRLTVL.

This clone was counted only a few times. The CDR3 DNA reads TGTGCCAGCAGGAGTAGCCACCACGAGCAGTACGTC. It encodes CASRSSHHEQYV. The rearrangement links TRBV6-5 to TRBJ2-7; D is unclear. Trimming removed 6 bases at V and 5 bases at J, with 11 bases between. CDR3 length: 12 residues. Germline lookup yields CDR1 MNHEY and CDR2 SVGAGI.

The chain couples TRBV11-3 to TRBJ2-3; D possibly corresponds to TRBD2 (5 bases). The germline V gene encodes CDR1 SGHNT and CDR2 YENEEA. This CDR3 has 14 amino acids. Trimming removed 5 bases at V and 0 bases at J, with 9 bases between. The CDR3 nucleotides are TGTGCCAGCAGCGTAGGACTGAGCACAGATACGCAGTATTTT. Encoded protein: CASSVGLSTDTQYF.

The J gene is TRBJ1-5, the V gene TRBV18; TRBD1 is a possible D gene (6 bases). The CDR3 sequence is 15 residues long. CDR1 is KGHSH, CDR2 LQKENI, per germline. Trimming pared 3 bases from V and 6 bases from J, leaving 15 bases between. Here the CDR3 reads CASSPSQGGAQPQHF. The DNA of the CDR3 is TGTGCCAGCTCACCGTCACAGGGAGGGGCTCAGCCCCAGCATTTT.

This chain uses TRBV11-2 with TRBJ1-1; unclear D gene. V lost 1 base, J lost 5 bases, and 8 bases lay in between. Germline assignment: CDR1 SGHAT and CDR2 FQNNGV. The CDR3 is 13 amino acids. The CDR3 sequence is CASSLARGTEAFF. CDR3 nucleotides: TGTGCCAGCAGCTTAGCTCGAGGGACTGAAGCTTTCTTT.

The CDR3 nucleotides are TGTGCCAGTAGTCCCGATGGGCCCTATAGCAATCAGCCCCAGCATTTT. It is translated as CASSPDGPYSNQPQHF. The chain employs TRBV19 and TRBJ1-5; D is uncertain. The CDR3 covers 16 residues. V was clipped by 5 bases and J by 0 bases, with 14 bases between them. Germline CDR1 LNHDA, CDR2 SQIVND (reference sequence).

The chain joins TRBV7-9 to TRBJ2-7; 7 nucleotides line up with TRBD1. Germline values: CDR1 SEHNR, CDR2 FQNEAQ (reference sequence). V was clipped by 5 bases and J by 0 bases; unmatched bases: 10. This CDR3 has 16 residues. The CDR3 is CASSQNLQGPSYEQYF. In nucleotides, the CDR3 is TGTGCCAGCAGCCAGAACTTACAGGGGCCCTCCTACGAGCAGTACTTC.

This clone occurred a few times. The chain is built from TRBV7-2 and TRBJ2-5; possibly TRBD1 for D (6 bases). Germline lookup yields CDR1 SGHTA and CDR2 FQGNSA. The V end was cut by 2 bases, the J end by 10 bases, with 14 bases between. This CDR3 is 13 amino acids long. This chain's CDR3 is CASSLYPRGDQYF. The CDR3 DNA sequence: TGTGCCAGCAGCTTATATCCCAGGGGAGACCAGTACTTC.

This clone showed up just a few times. This rearrangement joins TRBV5-1 to TRBJ2-2; 9 bases agree with TRBD2. Germline V gives CDR1 SGHRS, CDR2 YFSETQ. The CDR3 loop spans 17 amino acids. The ends lost 4 bases at V and 0 bases at J; junction bases unmatched: 7. This chain's CDR3 is CASSRWGGRANTGELFF. CDR3 coding DNA: TGCGCCAGCAGCCGCTGGGGCGGGAGGGCGAACACCGGGGAGCTGTTTTTT.

This clone occurred a few times. The chain couples TRBV10-3 to TRBJ2-5; possible D gene TRBD1, 6 bases. Per the germline V gene, CDR1 is ENHRY and CDR2 is SYGVKD. The CDR3 has 12 residues. V lost 11 bases and J lost 5, with 15 bases in between. This CDR3 is CASMGAQETQYF. The CDR3 nucleotides read TGTGCCTCCATGGGGGCCCAGGAGACCCAGTACTTC.

This rearrangement joins TRBV19 to TRBJ2-1; the D gene is possibly TRBD1 (5 bases). Trimming removed 4 bases from V and 10 bases from J, with 8 bases in between. The germline V gene has CDR1 LNHDA and CDR2 SQIVND (reference sequence). This CDR3 has 11 amino acids. The CDR3 is CASSTRQEQFF. The CDR3 nucleotides are TGTGCCAGTAGTACCCGACAGGAGCAGTTCTTC.

This clone has more than one count but fewer than ten. V usage is TRBV4-2 and J usage is TRBJ1-1; TRBD1 aligns across 8 bases. This CDR3 is 16 amino acids long. Germline-derived CDR1 and CDR2 are LGHNA and YNFKEQ. V gave up 4 bases and J gave up 4 bases; unmatched junction bases: 11. The CDR3 bases are TGTGCCAGCAGCCCCGGACAGGGAGGAGTAAGCACTGAAGCTTTCTTT. This gives the protein CASSPGQGGVSTEAFF.

This clone was observed a few times. J is TRBJ2-5 and V is TRBV29-1, with a possible D match to TRBD1 (7 bases). The V gene lost 7 bases and the J gene lost 5 bases, with 14 bases spanning the gap. This CDR3 is built from 12 residues. Germline V gene sequence: CDR1 SQVTM, CDR2 ANQGSEA. The CDR3 protein is CSGEGAGETQYF. The DNA for the CDR3 is TGCAGCGGAGAGGGGGCGGGGGAGACCCAGTACTTC.

The rearrangement links TRBV20-1 to TRBJ1-2; D is ambiguous. Germline V gene data show CDR1 as DFQATT and CDR2 as SNEGSKA (reference sequence). This CDR3 is built from 11 residues. V lost 2 bases and J lost 1, with 2 bases in between. CDR3 sequence (DNA): TGCAGTGCTAGACTTAACTATGGCTACACCTTC. Amino acid sequence: CSARLNYGYTF.

This CDR3 is CASSPTGGYETQYF. Here the CDR3 DNA reads TGTGCCAGCAGCCCCACAGGGGGGTATGAGACCCAGTACTTC. This chain uses TRBV7-2 with TRBJ2-5; 8 bases line up with TRBD1. Trimming at V came to 5 bases and at J to 5 bases, leaving 7 bases not matched to a gene. In germline, CDR1 is SGHTA, CDR2 FQGNSA. This CDR3 has 14 amino acids.

In its sample, this clone was seen many times. CDR3 in amino acids: CASSRRVGKLFF. The DNA of the CDR3 is TGTGCCAGCAGCCGGAGGGTGGGAAAACTGTTTTTT. The V gene is TRBV14, the J gene TRBJ1-4; D unresolved. V lost 4 bases, J lost 10 bases, and 10 bases lay in between. The V gene's germline CDR1 is SGHDN and CDR2 FVKESK. The CDR3 covers 12 residues. The full variable domain, with the rest looked up from reference TRBV14 and TRBJ1-4, is EAGVTQFPSHSVIEKGQTVTLRCDPISGHDNLYWYRRVMGKEIKFLLHFVKESKQDESGMPNNRFLAERTGGTYSTLKVQPAELEDSGVYFCASSRRVGKLFFGSGTQLSVL.

This clone has a handful of counts. The chain employs TRBV7-2 and TRBJ2-1, with 9 bases lining up with TRBD1. The V gene's germline CDR1 is SGHTA and CDR2 FQGNSA. V trimming: 6 bases; J trimming: 4 bases; junction bases outside the gene matches: 10. The CDR3 covers 16 residues. The CDR3 sequence is CASRETPGQGYNEQFF. The CDR3 coding sequence is TGTGCCAGCAGAGAGACCCCGGGACAGGGATACAATGAGCAGTTCTTC.

This clone turned up a few times. CDR3 in amino acids: CASSPQGGAYGYTF. CDR3 nucleotide sequence: TGTGCCAGCAGCCCTCAAGGGGGCGCATATGGCTACACCTTC. This sequence joins TRBV28 and TRBJ1-2; 7 nucleotides line up with TRBD1. Trimming removed 6 bases from V and 5 bases from J; junction bases left unmatched: 9. Germline V gene sequence: CDR1 MDHEN, CDR2 SYDVKM. The CDR3 is 14 amino acids.

The chain uses TRBV18 and TRBJ2-4; TRBD2 agrees at 7 bases. The germline V gene has CDR1 KGHSH and CDR2 LQKENI. J gave up 3 bases and V 2 bases, and 7 bases lay outside the gene matches. The CDR3 has 16 amino acids. CDR3 loop: CASSPFGGSFKNIQYF. CDR3 coding DNA: TGTGCCAGCTCACCATTCGGCGGGAGCTTCAAAAACATTCAGTACTTC.